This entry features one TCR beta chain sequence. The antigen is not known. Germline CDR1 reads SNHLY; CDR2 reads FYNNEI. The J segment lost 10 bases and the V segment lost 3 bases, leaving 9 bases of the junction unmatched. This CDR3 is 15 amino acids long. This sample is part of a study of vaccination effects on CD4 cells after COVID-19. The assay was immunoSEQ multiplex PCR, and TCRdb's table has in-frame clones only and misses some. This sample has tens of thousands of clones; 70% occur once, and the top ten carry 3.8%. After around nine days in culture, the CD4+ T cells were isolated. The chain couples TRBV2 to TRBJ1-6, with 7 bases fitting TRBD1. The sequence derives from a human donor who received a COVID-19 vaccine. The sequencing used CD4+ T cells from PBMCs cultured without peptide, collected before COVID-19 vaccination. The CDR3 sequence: CASSETGPRVSPLHF. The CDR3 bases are TGTGCCAGCAGTGAGACAGGGCCGCGGGTATCACCCCTCCACTTT. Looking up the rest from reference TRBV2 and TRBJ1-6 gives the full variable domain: EPEVTQTPSHQVTQMGQEVILRCVPISNHLYFYWYRQILGQKVEFLVSFYNNEISEKSEIFDDQFSVERPDGSNFTLKIRSTKLEDSAMYFCASSETGPRVSPLHFGNGTRLTVT.